This T cell receptor beta chain was observed in a study of blood T cell repertoires in COVID-19. Everyone who took part was about 18 to 90 years old, and they came from 24 US areas. Authors' methods: Estimates of nucleated cell counts were drawn from the amplification of reference gene primers. The method was immunoSEQ multiplex PCR; TCRdb's version includes in-frame clones alone and lacks a portion of them. D and trimming were read from the DNA, whereas the V and J calls and clone size are those reported in that table. The sample shows a few hundred thousand clones, approximately 90% of them seen only once. V dropped 8 bases and J dropped 10 bases, with 21 bases sitting between them. Germline V gives CDR1 MDHEN, CDR2 SYDVKM. The CDR3 totals 13 residues. This clone occurred once.

Sequencing was done on a sample of PBMCs or T cells enriched from blood (not recorded which). This TCR was recovered from a woman in her forties who had been exposed to COVID-19. The V call is TRBV28, the J call TRBJ2-7, with D hard to call. The CDR3 nucleotides are TGTGCCAGCCGCCAGTCCTCCGGTAGACAACAGTACTTC. It translates to CASRQSSGRQQYF.